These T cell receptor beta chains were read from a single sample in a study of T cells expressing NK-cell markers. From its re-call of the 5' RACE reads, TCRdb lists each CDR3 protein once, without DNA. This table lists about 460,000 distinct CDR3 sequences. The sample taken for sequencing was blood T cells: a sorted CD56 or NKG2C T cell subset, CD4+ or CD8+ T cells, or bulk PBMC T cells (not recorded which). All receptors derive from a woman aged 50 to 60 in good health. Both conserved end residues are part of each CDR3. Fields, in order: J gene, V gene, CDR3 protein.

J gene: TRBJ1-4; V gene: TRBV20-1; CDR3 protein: CSASLRTGYDEKLFF
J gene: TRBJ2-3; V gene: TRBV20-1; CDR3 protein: CSAVGSSLADTQYF
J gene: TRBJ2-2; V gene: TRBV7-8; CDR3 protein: CATLPEAGELFF
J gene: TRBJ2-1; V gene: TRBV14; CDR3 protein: CASSQLSGTRSYNEQFF
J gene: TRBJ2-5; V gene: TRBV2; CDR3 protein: CASSERTAQYF
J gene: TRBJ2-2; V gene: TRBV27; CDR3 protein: CASSLRLAEDSRANTGELFF
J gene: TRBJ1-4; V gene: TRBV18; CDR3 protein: CASRPSGATNEKLFF
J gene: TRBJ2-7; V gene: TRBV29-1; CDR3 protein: CSVAGTGAYEQYF
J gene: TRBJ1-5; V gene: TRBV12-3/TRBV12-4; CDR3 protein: CASSLTGGPQPQHF
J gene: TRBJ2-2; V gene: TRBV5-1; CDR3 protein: CASSLLAGEGELFF
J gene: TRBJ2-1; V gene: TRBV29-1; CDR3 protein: CSVGVSGLAGGKKFF
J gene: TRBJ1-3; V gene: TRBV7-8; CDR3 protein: CASSPRTGHSGNTIYF
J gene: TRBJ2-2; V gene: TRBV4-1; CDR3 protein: CASSQAGTRVRELFF
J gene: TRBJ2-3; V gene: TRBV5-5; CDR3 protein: CASSLYPGQSDTQYF
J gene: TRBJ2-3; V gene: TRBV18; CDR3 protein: CASSLTQGARWYF
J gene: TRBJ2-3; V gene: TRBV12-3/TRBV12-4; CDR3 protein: CASSFRVLVAQYF
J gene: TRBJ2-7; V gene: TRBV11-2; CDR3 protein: CASSSGLAGGGYEQYF
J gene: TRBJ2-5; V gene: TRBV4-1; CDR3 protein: CASSQGNSGSQETQYF
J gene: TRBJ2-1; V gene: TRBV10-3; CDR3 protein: CAISGGSYNEQFF
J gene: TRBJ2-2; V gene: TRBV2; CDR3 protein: CASSVLAGETGELFF
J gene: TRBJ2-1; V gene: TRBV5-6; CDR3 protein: CASSLEGQGVFNEQFF
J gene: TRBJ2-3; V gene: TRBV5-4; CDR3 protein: CASSRSGTDTQYF
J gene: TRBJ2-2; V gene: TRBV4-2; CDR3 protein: CASSQEMWGSTGELFF
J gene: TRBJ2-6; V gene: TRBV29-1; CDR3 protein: CSALDRGPSSGANVLTF
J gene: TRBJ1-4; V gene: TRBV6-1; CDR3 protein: CASSIDRGEKLFF
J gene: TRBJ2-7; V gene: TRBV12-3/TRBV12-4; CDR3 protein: CASSLAGGLDEQYF
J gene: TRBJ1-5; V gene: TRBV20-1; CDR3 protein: CSAGLGAGQPQHF
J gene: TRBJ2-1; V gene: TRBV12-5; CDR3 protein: CASGTLERNEQFF
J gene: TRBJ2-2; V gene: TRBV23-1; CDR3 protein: CASSPNWELFF
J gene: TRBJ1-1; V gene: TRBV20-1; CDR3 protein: CSARRSEQMNTEAFF
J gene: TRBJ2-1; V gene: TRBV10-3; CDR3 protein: CAISSHSGNEQFF
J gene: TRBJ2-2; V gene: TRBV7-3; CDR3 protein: CASSSVRDTGELFF
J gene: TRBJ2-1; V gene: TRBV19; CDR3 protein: CASSSQAGVLDEQFF
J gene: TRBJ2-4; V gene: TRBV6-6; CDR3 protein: CASRRTSGSGRNIQYF
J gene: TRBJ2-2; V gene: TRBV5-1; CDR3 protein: CASSFPGRNTGELFF
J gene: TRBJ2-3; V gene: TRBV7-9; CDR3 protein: CASRSSRGRASTDTQYF
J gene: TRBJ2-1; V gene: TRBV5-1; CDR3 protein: CASSLREPHNEQFF
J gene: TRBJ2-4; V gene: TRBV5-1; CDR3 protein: CASSFADGAEGKNIQYF
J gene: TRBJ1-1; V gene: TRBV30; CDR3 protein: CAWRRAQLEAFF
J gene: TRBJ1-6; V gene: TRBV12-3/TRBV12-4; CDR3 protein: CASSLTGVASPLHF
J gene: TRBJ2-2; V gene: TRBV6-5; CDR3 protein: CASSYWGLSGELFF
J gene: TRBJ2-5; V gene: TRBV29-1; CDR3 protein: CSGGASGETQYF
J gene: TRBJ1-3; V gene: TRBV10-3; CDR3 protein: CAISTDRVRGNTIYF
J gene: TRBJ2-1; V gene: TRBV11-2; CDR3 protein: CASSLGSGVNNEQFF
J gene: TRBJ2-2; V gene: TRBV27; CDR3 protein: CALSRGTGELFF
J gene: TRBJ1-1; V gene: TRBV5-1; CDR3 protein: CASSPQPTVNTEAFF
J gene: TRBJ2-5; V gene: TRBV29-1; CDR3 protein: CSVDSRDRKQETQYF
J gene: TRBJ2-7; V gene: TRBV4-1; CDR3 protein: CASSQPSRDRRGEQYF
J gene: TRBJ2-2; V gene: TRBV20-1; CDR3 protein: CSAGDRVTGELFF
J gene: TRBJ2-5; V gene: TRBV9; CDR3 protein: CASSARAEGRETQYF
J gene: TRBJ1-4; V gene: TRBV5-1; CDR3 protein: CASSFGNIRQGRNEKLFF
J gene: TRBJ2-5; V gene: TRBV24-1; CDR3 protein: CATSVGGETQYF
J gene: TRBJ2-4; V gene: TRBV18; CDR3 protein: CASSLNRDRGKNIQYF
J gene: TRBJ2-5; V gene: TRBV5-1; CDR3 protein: CASSQIEETQYF
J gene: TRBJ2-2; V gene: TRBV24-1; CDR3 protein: CAIRGQGHTGELFF